This TCR beta chain was profiled in a study of shared clonotypes between healthy human individuals. The table came from immunoSEQ multiplex PCR; TCRdb's copy has only in-frame clones and leaves some out. The repertoire holds some 2.3 million clones, over 90% seen once, with 0.39% in the top ten. Sequencing was done on a sample of naive CD4+ T cells from PBMCs. The subset was: CD45RA+ positively selected. This sequence was found in a young man in good health. Some clones in this sample may be carry-over from other donors' samples.

For the CDR3, the DNA is TGTGCCAGTAGTATTCGACAGGGGTATAACACCGGGGAGCTGTTTTTT. Translation gives CASSIRQGYNTGELFF. This rearrangement joins TRBV19 to TRBJ2-2; 8 bases map to TRBD1. This CDR3 is 16 amino acids long. Germline V lookup: CDR1 LNHDA, CDR2 SQIVND (reference sequence). Unmatched junction bases numbered 5, after V lost 3 bases and J lost 2 bases.